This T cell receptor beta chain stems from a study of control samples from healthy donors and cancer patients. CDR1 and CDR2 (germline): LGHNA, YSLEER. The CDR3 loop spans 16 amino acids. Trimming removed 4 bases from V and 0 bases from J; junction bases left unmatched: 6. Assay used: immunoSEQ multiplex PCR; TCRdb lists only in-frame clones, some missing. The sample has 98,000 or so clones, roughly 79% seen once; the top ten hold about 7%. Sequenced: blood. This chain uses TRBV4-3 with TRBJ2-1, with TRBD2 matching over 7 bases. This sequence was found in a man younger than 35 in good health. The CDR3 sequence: CASSPQAGSSYNEQFF. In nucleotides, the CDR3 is TGCGCCAGCAGCCCCCAAGCGGGGAGCTCCTACAATGAGCAGTTCTTC.